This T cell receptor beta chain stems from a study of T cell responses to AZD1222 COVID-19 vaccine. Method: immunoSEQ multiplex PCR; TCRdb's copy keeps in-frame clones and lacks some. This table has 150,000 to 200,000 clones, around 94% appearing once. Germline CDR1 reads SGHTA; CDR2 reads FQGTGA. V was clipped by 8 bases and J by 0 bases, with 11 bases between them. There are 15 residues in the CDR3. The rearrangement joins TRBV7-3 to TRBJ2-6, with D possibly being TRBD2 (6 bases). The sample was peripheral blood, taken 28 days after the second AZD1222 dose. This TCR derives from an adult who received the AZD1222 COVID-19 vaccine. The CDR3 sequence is CASGTSSSGANVLTF. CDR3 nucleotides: TGTGCCAGCGGGACTTCCAGCTCTGGGGCCAACGTCCTGACTTTC.